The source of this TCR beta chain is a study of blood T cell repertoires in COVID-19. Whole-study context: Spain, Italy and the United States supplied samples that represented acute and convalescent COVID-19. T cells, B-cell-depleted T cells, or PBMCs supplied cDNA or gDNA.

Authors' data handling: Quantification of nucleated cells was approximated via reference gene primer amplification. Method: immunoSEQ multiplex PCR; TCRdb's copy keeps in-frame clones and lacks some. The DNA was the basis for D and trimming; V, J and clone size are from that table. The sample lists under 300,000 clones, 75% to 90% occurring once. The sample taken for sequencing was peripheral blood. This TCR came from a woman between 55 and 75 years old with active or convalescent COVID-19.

CDR3 DNA sequence: TGTGCCAGCTCACGACAGGGCGCTGAAGCTTTCTTT. Its protein product is CASSRQGAEAFF. This chain uses TRBV18 with TRBJ1-1, with TRBD1 matching 7 bases. CDR1 is KGHSH and CDR2 is LQKENI in the germline V gene. CDR3 length: 12 residues. The V segment lost 4 bases and the J segment 6 bases; nucleotides outside the gene matches: 2.